The 27 T cell receptor beta chains below come from one sample, sequenced in a study of blood T cell repertoires in COVID-19. Clones were sequenced by immunoSEQ multiplex PCR, and TCRdb holds only the in-frame ones, with some missing. The sample has around 56,000 clones; approximately 92% are singletons. The sequencing sample was made of peripheral blood. The source of these receptors is an elderly man with acute or convalescent COVID-19.

The rearrangement uses TRBV5-8 and TRBJ1-1, with a tentative D call TRBD1 (6 bases). Germline loops: CDR1 SGHTS, CDR2 YDEGEE. CDR3 size: 14 residues. V lost 5 bases, J lost 3 bases, and 14 bases lay in between. The CDR3 is CASSSIDRYTEAFF. CDR3 nucleotide sequence: TGTGCCAGCAGTTCGATTGACAGGTACACTGAAGCTTTCTTT.

This chain connects TRBV19 to TRBJ2-1; possible D gene TRBD2, 6 bases. The CDR3 totals 16 residues. Trimming took off 4 bases at V and 0 bases at J, with 13 bases between the two ends. The germline V gene encodes CDR1 LNHDA and CDR2 SQIVND (reference sequence). The CDR3 protein is CASSRGNGGSYNEQFF. As DNA, the CDR3 is TGTGCCAGTAGTAGGGGAAACGGGGGCTCCTACAATGAGCAGTTCTTC.

The V gene is TRBV6-6, the J gene TRBJ1-5; D is unclear. CDR3 length equals 14 residues. Germline CDR1 and CDR2: MNHNY and SVGAGI (reference sequence). The ends were cut back, 6 bases at V and 5 bases at J, with 14 bases in the middle. Written as DNA, the CDR3 is TGTGCCAGCAGCCACGGACGGGGAGATCAGCCCCAGCATTTT. This gives the protein CASSHGRGDQPQHF.

This sequence joins TRBV7-9 and TRBJ1-4; 9 bases fit TRBD1. V gave up 2 bases and J gave up 4 bases; unmatched junction bases: 8. Germline lookup yields CDR1 SEHNR and CDR2 FQNEAQ (reference sequence). This CDR3 region has 17 residues. The CDR3 sequence is CASSLRTGARYNEKLFF. CDR3 sequence (DNA): TGTGCCAGCAGCTTACGGACAGGGGCAAGGTATAATGAAAAACTGTTTTTT.

This sequence joins TRBV25-1 and TRBJ2-5; TRBD2 matches 10 bases. The V and J ends lost 1 base and 2 bases, in that order; junction bases with no gene match: 4. The germline V gene has CDR1 MGHDK and CDR2 SYGVNS. The CDR3 has 16 residues. The CDR3 is CASSEFSGGGQETQYF. The CDR3 DNA reads as TGTGCCAGCAGTGAATTCAGCGGGGGGGGACAAGAGACCCAGTACTTC.

The rearrangement uses TRBV15 and TRBJ2-2; 8 bases line up with TRBD1. The CDR3 runs to 19 residues. V shed 2 bases and J 2 bases; nucleotides not matched to a gene: 13. Germline-derived CDR1 and CDR2 are LNHNV and YYDKDF (reference sequence). CDR3 protein: CATSRSLIGQGGNTGELFF. CDR3 nucleotide sequence: TGTGCCACCAGCAGATCGCTAATTGGACAGGGTGGAAACACCGGGGAGCTGTTTTTT.

The gene calls are TRBV2 and TRBJ1-2; 8 bases are a match to TRBD1. Per germline, CDR1 SNHLY and CDR2 FYNNEI. J lost 3 bases, V lost 6 bases, and 6 bases had no gene match. The length of the CDR3 is 14 residues. The CDR3 coding sequence is TGTGCCAGCAGGTCCGCAGGGGGCCACTATGGCTACACCTTC. The encoded protein is CASRSAGGHYGYTF.

The chain carries TRBV19 and TRBJ1-2, with D possibly being TRBD1 (5 bases). The CDR3 consists of 14 residues. The V end was cut by 6 bases, the J end by 10 bases, with 21 bases between. Germline V gives CDR1 LNHDA, CDR2 SQIVND (reference sequence). CDR3: CASSGTGRVGNYTF. In nucleotides, the CDR3 is TGTGCCAGTAGCGGGACTGGGAGAGTGGGTAACTACACCTTC.

The chain combines TRBV3-1 (or the pseudogene TRBV3-2) with TRBJ2-7, with D unclear. This CDR3 contains 12 residues. V was clipped by 1 base and J by 6 bases, with 7 bases between them. The germline CDR1 and CDR2 sequences are LGHDT and YNNKEL (reference sequence). CDR3 sequence (DNA): TGTGCCAGCAGCCAAGGAGGTCGCGAGCAGTACTTC. Its protein product is CASSQGGREQYF.

V and J are TRBV5-1 and TRBJ2-3, with 7 bases fitting TRBD2. V lost 2 bases and J lost 2; bases outside the gene matches: 8. The CDR3 spans 16 residues. CDR1 and CDR2 from the germline V gene are SGHRS and YFSETQ. In DNA, the CDR3 is TGCGCCAGCAGCTTATCGGGTCGGGGGGACACAGATACGCAGTATTTT. Its translation: CASSLSGRGDTDTQYF.

The chain employs TRBV6-5 and TRBJ1-1; 7 nucleotides agree with TRBD1. The germline V gene has CDR1 MNHEY and CDR2 SVGAGI. V dropped 0 bases and J dropped 1; count of bases not matched to a gene: 2. The CDR3 length is 15 residues. CDR3 residues: CASSYSYRGNTEAFF. DNA of the CDR3: TGTGCCAGCAGTTACTCGTACAGGGGGAACACTGAAGCTTTCTTT.

The chain couples TRBV5-1 to TRBJ2-7; weak D call: TRBD2 (6 bases). V dropped 2 bases and J dropped 2 bases, with 14 bases sitting between them. CDR1 is SGHRS, CDR2 YFSETQ, per germline. The CDR3 extends over 15 amino acids. CDR3 coding DNA: TGCGCCAGCAGCTTCGCGGGAATTGATCCCTACGAGCAGTACTTC. This gives the protein CASSFAGIDPYEQYF.

This chain connects TRBV5-1 to TRBJ2-3; TRBD1 agrees at 7 bases. CDR3 length: 17 residues. Germline CDR1 is SGHRS and CDR2 is YFSETQ. The junction had 14 bases not matched to a gene; V was cut back by 3 bases and J by 4 bases. DNA for the CDR3: TGCGCCAGCAGCTCCAAGCCCCAGGGGGTATTGGCAGATACGCAGTATTTT. It codes for CASSSKPQGVLADTQYF. Supplemented by reference TRBV5-1 and TRBJ2-3, the full variable domain reads KAGVTQTPRYLIKTRGQQVTLSCSPISGHRSVSWYQQTPGQGLQFLFEYFSETQRNKGNFPGRFSGRQFSNSRSEMNVSTLELGDSALYLCASSSKPQGVLADTQYFGPGTRLTVL.

The DNA for the CDR3 is TGCGCCAGCAGAGCGGACGAAAATCAGCCCCAGCATTTT. Protein sequence: CASRADENQPQHF. This chain joins TRBV5-1 and TRBJ1-5; D is ambiguous. The CDR3 is 13 amino acids. The V gene lost 5 bases and the J gene lost 4 bases, with 10 bases spanning the gap. The germline V gene encodes CDR1 SGHRS and CDR2 YFSETQ.

The rearrangement links TRBV7-3 to TRBJ2-1, with 11 bases lining up with TRBD2. Germline assignment: CDR1 SGHTA and CDR2 FQGTGA. The V and J ends lost 5 bases and 4 bases, in that order; junction bases with no gene match: 4. The CDR3 is 15 residues long. CDR3 DNA: TGTGCCAGCAGCCATAGCGGGGGGGCTTACAATGAGCAGTTCTTC. It encodes CASSHSGGAYNEQFF.

The genes are TRBV5-1 and TRBJ2-3; TRBD2 agrees at 9 bases. Per germline, CDR1 SGHRS and CDR2 YFSETQ. The junction had 10 bases not matched to a gene; V was cut back by 0 bases and J by 5 bases. The CDR3 sequence is 17 residues long. CDR3 sequence (DNA): TGCGCCAGCAGCTTGGGTACCGCGGGGGGGCCCGGAGATACGCAGTATTTT. Its protein product is CASSLGTAGGPGDTQYF.

The CDR3, as DNA: TGTGCCAGCACCGCCCACAGGTTTAATGAAAAACTGTTTTTT. Its translation is CASTAHRFNEKLFF. J is TRBJ1-4 and V is TRBV28; D might be TRBD1 (5 bases). V dropped 7 bases and J dropped 4 bases, with 13 bases sitting between them. The CDR3 contains 14 residues. CDR1 is MDHEN, CDR2 SYDVKM, per germline. Together with reference TRBV28 and TRBJ1-4, the CDR3 gives the full variable domain: DVKVTQSSRYLVKRTGEKVFLECVQDMDHENMFWYRQDPGLGLRLIYFSYDVKMKEKGDIPEGYSVSREKKERFSLILESASTNQTSMYLCASTAHRFNEKLFFGSGTQLSVL.

Details on this clone: The same CDR3 arises from other DNA sequences in this sample as well. This sequence joins TRBV6-5 and TRBJ1-1; tentative D call: TRBD1 (6 bases). From germline, CDR1 is MNHEY and CDR2 SVGAGI. The CDR3 sequence is 14 residues long. Deletions cut 6 bases from V and 0 bases from J, with 11 bases between. In nucleotides, the CDR3 is TGTGCCAGCAGCCCCAGGACAGTGAACACTGAAGCTTTCTTT. Its protein product is CASSPRTVNTEAFF.

This chain uses TRBV21-1 with TRBJ1-3. TRBV21-1 represents a pseudogene. The CDR3 is 17 residues long. CDR3 residues: CASSKALALSSGNTIYF. CDR3 nucleotides: TGTGCCAGCAGCAAAGCGCTAGCACTTAGCTCTGGAAACACCATATATTTT.

V and J are TRBV5-1 and TRBJ2-3; D may be TRBD1 (6 bases). Per the germline V gene, CDR1 is SGHRS and CDR2 is YFSETQ. The CDR3 extends over 15 amino acids. With 1 base removed from V and 2 bases from J, the gap between germline ends came to 11 bases. As DNA, the CDR3 is TGCGCCAGCAGCTTGATCAGGGGCCCCACAGATACGCAGTATTTT. As protein: CASSLIRGPTDTQYF.

The J gene is TRBJ2-2, the V gene TRBV2, with D maybe TRBD1 (6 bases). V dropped 6 bases and J dropped 6 bases, with 11 bases sitting between them. In germline, CDR1 is SNHLY, CDR2 FYNNEI. This CDR3 is built from 13 residues. CDR3 protein: CASRNRGSGELFF. Written as DNA, the CDR3 is TGTGCCAGCAGAAATAGGGGGTCCGGGGAGCTGTTTTTT.

The chain is built from TRBV18 and TRBJ1-5, with TRBD1 identical over 7 bases. The germline gives CDR1 KGHSH, CDR2 LQKENI. CDR3 length equals 16 residues. V was pared by 4 bases and J by 0 bases, with 6 bases of the junction left unmatched. The DNA of the CDR3 is TGTGCCAGCTCACGAGGACAGGCCAATAGCAATCAGCCCCAGCATTTT. Its protein product is CASSRGQANSNQPQHF.

This chain joins TRBV18 and TRBJ2-3; D perhaps matches TRBD2 (5 bases). The V and J ends lost 0 bases and 6 bases respectively, with 10 bases between them. This CDR3 comprises 14 residues. CDR1 is KGHSH, CDR2 LQKENI, per germline. The CDR3 sequence is CASSPPGPGDTQYF. In nucleotides, the CDR3 is TGTGCCAGCTCACCACCTGGTCCGGGGGATACGCAGTATTTT.

In its sample, this clone was seen a few times. The chain recombines TRBV6-6 with TRBJ1-5; no reliable D call. V dropped 5 bases and J dropped 5 bases, with 10 bases sitting between them. This CDR3 has 13 residues. Germline CDR1 reads MNHNY; CDR2 reads SVGAGI (reference sequence). In nucleotides, the CDR3 is TGTGCCAGCAGTATTACTGAAGATCAGCCCCAGCATTTT. Its translation: CASSITEDQPQHF.

This sequence joins TRBV18 and TRBJ1-6; D is ambiguous. The germline CDR1 and CDR2 sequences are KGHSH and LQKENI. The CDR3 is made up of 15 amino acids. Trimming stripped 8 bases from V and 1 base from J, with 12 bases between. CDR3 loop: CASRRDGSYNSPLHF. Written as DNA, the CDR3 is TGTGCCAGCCGTCGTGACGGGTCCTATAATTCACCCCTCCACTTT.

Here the CDR3 DNA reads TGTGCCACCAGCAGAGATCCTGGGTCTCGGGGTCGGAATCAGCCCCAGCATTTT. This codes for CATSRDPGSRGRNQPQHF. J is TRBJ1-5 and V is TRBV15; no firm D call. This CDR3 contains 18 residues. CDR1 and CDR2 (germline): LNHNV, YYDKDF (reference sequence). V lost 0 bases, J lost 4 bases, and 19 bases lay in between. The full variable domain, rest sourced from reference TRBV15 and TRBJ1-5, is DAMVIQNPRYQVTQFGKPVTLSCSQTLNHNVMYWYQQKSSQAPKLLFHYYDKDFNNEADTPDNFQSRRPNTSFCFLDIRSPGLGDTAMYLCATSRDPGSRGRNQPQHFGDGTRLSIL.

The chain employs TRBV21-1 and TRBJ2-7; the DNA was not compared with TRBD1, the D call given in the table. TRBV21-1 is a pseudogene. There are 17 residues in the CDR3. CDR3 DNA sequence: TGTGCCAGCAGCAAGGCAGACAGTGCCATCTACTTGGGCGAGCAGTACTTC. Translation gives CASSKADSAIYLGEQYF.